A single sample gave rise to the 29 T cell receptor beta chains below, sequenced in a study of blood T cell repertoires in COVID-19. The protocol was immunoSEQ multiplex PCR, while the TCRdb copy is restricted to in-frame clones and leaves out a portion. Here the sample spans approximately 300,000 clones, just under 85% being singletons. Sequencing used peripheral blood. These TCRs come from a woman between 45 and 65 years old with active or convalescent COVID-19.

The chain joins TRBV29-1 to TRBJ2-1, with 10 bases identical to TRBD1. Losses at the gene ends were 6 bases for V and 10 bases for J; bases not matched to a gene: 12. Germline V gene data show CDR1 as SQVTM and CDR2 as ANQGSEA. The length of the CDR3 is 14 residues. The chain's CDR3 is CSVVRDRGSREQFF. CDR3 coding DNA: TGCAGCGTGGTCCGGGACAGGGGAAGTCGGGAGCAGTTCTTC.

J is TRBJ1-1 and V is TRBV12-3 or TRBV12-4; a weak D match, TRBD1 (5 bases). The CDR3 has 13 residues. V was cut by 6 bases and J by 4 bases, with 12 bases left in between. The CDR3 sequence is CASRMSGSTEAFF. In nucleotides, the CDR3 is TGTGCCAGCAGGATGTCAGGGTCCACTGAAGCTTTCTTT.

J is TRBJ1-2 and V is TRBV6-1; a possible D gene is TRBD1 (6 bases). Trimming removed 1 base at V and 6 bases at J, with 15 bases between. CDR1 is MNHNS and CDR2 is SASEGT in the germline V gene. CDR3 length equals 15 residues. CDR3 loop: CASSEGLKAGDGYTF. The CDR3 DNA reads TGTGCCAGCAGTGAAGGATTGAAGGCAGGGGATGGCTACACCTTC.

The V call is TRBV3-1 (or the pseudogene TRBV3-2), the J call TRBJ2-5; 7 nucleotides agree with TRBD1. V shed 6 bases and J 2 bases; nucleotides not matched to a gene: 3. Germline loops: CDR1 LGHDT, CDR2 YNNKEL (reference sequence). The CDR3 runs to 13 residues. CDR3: CASRQGSQETQYF. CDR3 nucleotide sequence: TGTGCCAGCAGACAGGGGTCTCAAGAGACCCAGTACTTC.

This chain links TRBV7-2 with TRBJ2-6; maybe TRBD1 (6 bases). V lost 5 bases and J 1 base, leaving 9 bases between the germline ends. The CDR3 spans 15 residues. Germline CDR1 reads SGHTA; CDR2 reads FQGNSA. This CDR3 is CASSTQGSGANVLTF. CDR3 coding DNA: TGTGCCAGCAGCACGCAGGGGTCTGGGGCCAACGTCCTGACTTTC.

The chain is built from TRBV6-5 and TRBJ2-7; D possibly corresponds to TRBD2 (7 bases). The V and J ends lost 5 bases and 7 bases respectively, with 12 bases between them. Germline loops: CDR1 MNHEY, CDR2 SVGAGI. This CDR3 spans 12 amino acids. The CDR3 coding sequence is TGTGCCAGCAGTAGGACTAGGGGGGAGCAGTACTTC. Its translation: CASSRTRGEQYF.

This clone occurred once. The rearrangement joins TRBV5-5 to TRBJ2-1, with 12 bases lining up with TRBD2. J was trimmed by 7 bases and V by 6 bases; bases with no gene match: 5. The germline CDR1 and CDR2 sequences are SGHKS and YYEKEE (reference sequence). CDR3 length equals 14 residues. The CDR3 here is CASNPSGRVNEQFF. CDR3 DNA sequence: TGTGCCAGCAACCCTAGCGGGAGGGTGAATGAGCAGTTCTTC.

The CDR3 nucleotides are TGTGCCAGCAGTGAAGGTTGGGTCGGCGGAGCTCGTCCAGATACGCAGTATTTT. Protein: CASSEGWVGGARPDTQYF. The V gene is TRBV6-1, the J gene TRBJ2-3, with unresolved D. CDR1 is MNHNS and CDR2 is SASEGT in the germline V gene. The CDR3 is 18 amino acids. The V gene lost 1 base and the J gene lost 4 bases, with 21 bases spanning the gap.

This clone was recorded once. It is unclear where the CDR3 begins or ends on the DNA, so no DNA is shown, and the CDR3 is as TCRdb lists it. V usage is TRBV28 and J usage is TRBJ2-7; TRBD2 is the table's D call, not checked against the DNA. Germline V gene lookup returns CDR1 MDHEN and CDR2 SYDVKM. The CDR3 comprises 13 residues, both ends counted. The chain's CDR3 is CASSPWGLGIWYF.

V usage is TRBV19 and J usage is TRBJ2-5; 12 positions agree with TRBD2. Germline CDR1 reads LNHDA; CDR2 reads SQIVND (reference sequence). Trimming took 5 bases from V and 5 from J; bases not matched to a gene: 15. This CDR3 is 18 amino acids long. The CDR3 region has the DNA TGTGCCAGTAGTTCGAGTTCCGGGACTAGCGGGTTGATGGAGACCCAGTACTTC. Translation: CASSSSSGTSGLMETQYF.

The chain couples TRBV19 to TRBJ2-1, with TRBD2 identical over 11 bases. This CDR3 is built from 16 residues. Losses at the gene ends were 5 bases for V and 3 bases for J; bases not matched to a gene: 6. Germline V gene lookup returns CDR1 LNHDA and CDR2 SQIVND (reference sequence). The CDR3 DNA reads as TGTGCCAGTAGTGACCCGGGACTAGCGGACTACAATGAGCAGTTCTTC. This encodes CASSDPGLADYNEQFF.

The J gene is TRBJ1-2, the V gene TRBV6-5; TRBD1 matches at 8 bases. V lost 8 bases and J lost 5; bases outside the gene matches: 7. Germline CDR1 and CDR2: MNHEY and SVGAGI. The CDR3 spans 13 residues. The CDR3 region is CASVQGAWYGYTF. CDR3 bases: TGTGCCAGCGTTCAGGGGGCTTGGTATGGCTACACCTTC.

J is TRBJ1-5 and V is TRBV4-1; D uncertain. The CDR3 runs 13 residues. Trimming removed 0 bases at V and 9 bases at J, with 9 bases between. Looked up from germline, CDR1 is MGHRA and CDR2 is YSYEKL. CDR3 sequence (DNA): TGCGCCAGCAGCCAAGATCAGCCGGGGCCCCAGCATTTT. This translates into CASSQDQPGPQHF.

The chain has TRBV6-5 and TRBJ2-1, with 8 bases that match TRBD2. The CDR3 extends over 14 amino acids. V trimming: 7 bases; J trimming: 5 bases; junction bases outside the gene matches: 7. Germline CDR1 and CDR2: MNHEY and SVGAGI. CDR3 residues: CASKESGGDNEQFF. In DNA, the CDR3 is TGTGCCAGCAAGGAGTCGGGAGGGGACAATGAGCAGTTCTTC.

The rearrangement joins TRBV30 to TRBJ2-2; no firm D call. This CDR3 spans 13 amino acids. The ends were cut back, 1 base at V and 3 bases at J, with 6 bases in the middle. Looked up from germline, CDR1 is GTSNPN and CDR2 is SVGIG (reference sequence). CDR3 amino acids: CAWSGQHTGELFF. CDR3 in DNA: TGTGCCTGGAGTGGGCAACACACCGGGGAGCTGTTTTTT.

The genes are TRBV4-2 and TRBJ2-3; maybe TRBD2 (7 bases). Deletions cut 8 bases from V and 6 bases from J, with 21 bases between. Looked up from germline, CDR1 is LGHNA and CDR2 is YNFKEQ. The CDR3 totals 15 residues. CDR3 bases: TGTGCCAGCCGACGGAGGAAGGGGGGGTCCGATACGCAGTATTTT. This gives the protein CASRRRKGGSDTQYF.

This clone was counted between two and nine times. The CDR3 loop reads CASSPGGRDSNPYEQYF. Written as DNA, the CDR3 is TGTGCCAGCAGCCCCGGTGGGAGGGACTCCAACCCCTACGAGCAGTACTTC. The chain combines TRBV7-9 with TRBJ2-7; 7 positions agree with TRBD2. The CDR3 is 17 residues long. V lost 5 bases, J lost 2 bases, and 15 bases stayed unmatched. Germline assignment: CDR1 SEHNR and CDR2 FQNEAQ (reference sequence). Filled out from reference TRBV7-9 and TRBJ2-7, the complete variable domain reads DTGVSQNPRHKITKRGQNVTFRCDPISEHNRLYWYRQTLGQGPEFLTYFQNEAQLEKSRLLSDRFSAERPKGSFSTLEIQRTEQGDSAMYLCASSPGGRDSNPYEQYFGPGTRLTVT.

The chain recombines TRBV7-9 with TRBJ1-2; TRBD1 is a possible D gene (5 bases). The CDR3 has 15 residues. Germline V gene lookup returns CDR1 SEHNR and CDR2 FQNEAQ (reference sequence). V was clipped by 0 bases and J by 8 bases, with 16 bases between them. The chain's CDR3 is CASSLASFRASGYTF. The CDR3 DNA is TGTGCCAGCAGCTTAGCCTCCTTCAGGGCGTCCGGCTACACCTTC.

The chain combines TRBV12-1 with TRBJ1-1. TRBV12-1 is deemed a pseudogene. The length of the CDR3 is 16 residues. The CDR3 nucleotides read TGTGCCAGCAGCCCCGGGATAGGCGCACCCAACACTGAAGCTTTCTTT. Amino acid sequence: CASSPGIGAPNTEAFF.

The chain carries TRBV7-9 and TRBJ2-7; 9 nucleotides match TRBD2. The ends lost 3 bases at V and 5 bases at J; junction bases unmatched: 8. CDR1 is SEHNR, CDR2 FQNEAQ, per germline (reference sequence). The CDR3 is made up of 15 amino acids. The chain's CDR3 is CASSFVRAGGHEQYF. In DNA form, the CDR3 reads TGTGCCAGCAGCTTCGTTAGAGCGGGAGGCCACGAGCAGTACTTC.

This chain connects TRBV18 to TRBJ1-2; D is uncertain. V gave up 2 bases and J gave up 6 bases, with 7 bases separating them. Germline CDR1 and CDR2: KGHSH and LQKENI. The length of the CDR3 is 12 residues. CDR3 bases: TGTGCCAGCTCACCATTCGGAGATGGCTACACCTTC. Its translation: CASSPFGDGYTF.

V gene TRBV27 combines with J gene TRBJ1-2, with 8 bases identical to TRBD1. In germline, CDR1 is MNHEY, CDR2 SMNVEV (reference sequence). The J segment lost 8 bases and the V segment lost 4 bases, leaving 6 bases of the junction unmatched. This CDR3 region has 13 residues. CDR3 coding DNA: TGTGCCAGCAGTTGGGACAGGATCGGGGGCTACACCTTC. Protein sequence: CASSWDRIGGYTF.

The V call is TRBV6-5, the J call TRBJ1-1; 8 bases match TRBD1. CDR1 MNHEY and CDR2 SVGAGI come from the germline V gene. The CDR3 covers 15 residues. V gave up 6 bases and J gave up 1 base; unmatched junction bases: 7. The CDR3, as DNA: TGTGCCAGCAGGGACAGGGCCGACCCGAACACTGAAGCTTTCTTT. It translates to CASRDRADPNTEAFF.

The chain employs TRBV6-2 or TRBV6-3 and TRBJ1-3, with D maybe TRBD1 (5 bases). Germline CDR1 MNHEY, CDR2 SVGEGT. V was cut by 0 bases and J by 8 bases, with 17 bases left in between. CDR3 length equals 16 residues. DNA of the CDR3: TGTGCCAGCAGTTACTCATGGGGCGCAACGACTCACACCATATATTTT. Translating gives CASSYSWGATTHTIYF.

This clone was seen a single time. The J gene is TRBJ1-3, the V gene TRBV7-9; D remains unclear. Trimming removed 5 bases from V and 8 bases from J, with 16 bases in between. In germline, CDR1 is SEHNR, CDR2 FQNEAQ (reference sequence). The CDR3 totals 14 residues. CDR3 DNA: TGTGCCAGCAGCCCATTGGGAGCTCGGGACACCATATATTTT. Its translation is CASSPLGARDTIYF. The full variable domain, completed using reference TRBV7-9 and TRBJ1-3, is DTGVSQNPRHKITKRGQNVTFRCDPISEHNRLYWYRQTLGQGPEFLTYFQNEAQLEKSRLLSDRFSAERPKGSFSTLEIQRTEQGDSAMYLCASSPLGARDTIYFGEGSWLTVV.

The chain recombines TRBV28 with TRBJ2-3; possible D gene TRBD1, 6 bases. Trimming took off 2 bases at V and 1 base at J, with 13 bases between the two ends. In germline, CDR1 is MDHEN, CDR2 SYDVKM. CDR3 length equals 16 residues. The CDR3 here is CASSLIGAGGTDTQYF. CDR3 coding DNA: TGTGCCAGCAGTTTAATAGGAGCAGGGGGCACAGATACGCAGTATTTT. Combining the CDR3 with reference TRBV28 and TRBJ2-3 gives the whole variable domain DVKVTQSSRYLVKRTGEKVFLECVQDMDHENMFWYRQDPGLGLRLIYFSYDVKMKEKGDIPEGYSVSREKKERFSLILESASTNQTSMYLCASSLIGAGGTDTQYFGPGTRLTVL.

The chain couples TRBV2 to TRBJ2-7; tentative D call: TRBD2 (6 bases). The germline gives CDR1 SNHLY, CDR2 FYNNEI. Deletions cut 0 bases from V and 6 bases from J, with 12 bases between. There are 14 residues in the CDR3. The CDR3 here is CASSEALTSGEQYF. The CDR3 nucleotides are TGTGCCAGCAGTGAAGCGTTGACTAGTGGCGAGCAGTACTTC.

The CDR3 coding sequence is TGTGCCAGCAGTCAGACACTCGGCTCCTACAATGAGCAGTTCTTC. This encodes CASSQTLGSYNEQFF. The V call is TRBV6-5, the J call TRBJ2-1; unclear D gene. Germline CDR1 is MNHEY and CDR2 is SVGAGI. The CDR3 is 15 amino acids. V lost 5 bases and J 0 bases, leaving 11 bases between the germline ends.

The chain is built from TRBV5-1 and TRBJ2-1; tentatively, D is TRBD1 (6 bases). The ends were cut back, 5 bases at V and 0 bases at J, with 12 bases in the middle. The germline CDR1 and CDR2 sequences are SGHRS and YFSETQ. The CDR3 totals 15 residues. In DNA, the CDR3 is TGCGCCAGCAGACTGGGGGCTAGCTCCTACAATGAGCAGTTCTTC. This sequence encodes CASRLGASSYNEQFF.